This TCR beta chain was sequenced for a study of CD8+CD57+ T cells in acquired aplastic anemia. Genomic DNA, serving as template, underwent TCR beta VDJ and CDR3 profiling. Each CDR3 protein gets one entry after TCRdb re-called the reads with MiXCR. The sample carries 200,000 to 250,000 distinct CDR3 sequences, around 63% recorded once. Trimming stripped 3 bases from V and 3 bases from J, with 8 bases between. The germline V gene encodes CDR1 SGHVS and CDR2 FQNEAQ. The CDR3 has 14 residues. This clonotype was counted only a few times. This chain connects TRBV7-8 to TRBJ2-2; the D gene is possibly TRBD1 (6 bases). The clonotype originates from a human donor in good health. Sequenced: sorted CD4+, CD8+, or CD8+CD57+ T cells (not recorded which) from PBMCs. CDR3 bases: TGTGCCAGCAGCTTTAGGACAGACACCGGGGAGCTGTTTTTT. It is translated as CASSFRTDTGELFF.